These 19 T cell receptor beta chains originate from one sample sequenced in a study of cytomegalovirus exposure and HLA in healthy donors. PCR primers comprised 60 Vbeta and 13 Jbeta primers. The protocol was immunoSEQ multiplex PCR, while the TCRdb copy is restricted to in-frame clones and leaves out a portion. The data show tens of thousands of clones, around 75% seen once. Material for sequencing was PBMCs. Receptors were obtained from a man in his forties in good health and CMV-seronegative.

J is TRBJ1-2 and V is TRBV4-2, with D perhaps matching TRBD1 (6 bases). From germline, CDR1 is LGHNA and CDR2 YNFKEQ. The CDR3 has 15 amino acids. The germline V and J ends were trimmed by 2 bases and 0 bases, with 10 bases remaining between them. CDR3 loop: CASSQPGVSNYGYTF. In nucleotides, the CDR3 is TGTGCCAGCAGCCAACCAGGGGTTTCTAACTATGGCTACACCTTC.

This clone was detected a few times. This specimen includes other DNA sequences encoding the same CDR3. The J gene is TRBJ2-7, the V gene TRBV5-1, with TRBD1 identical over 9 bases. Germline assignment: CDR1 SGHRS and CDR2 YFSETQ. The CDR3 runs to 14 residues. J lost 3 bases, V lost 3 bases, and 4 bases had no gene match. CDR3 coding DNA: TGCGCCAGCAGCTCCACAGGGGGCAACTACGAGCAGTACTTC. This translates into CASSSTGGNYEQYF.

The chain uses TRBV7-8 and TRBJ2-7; possible D gene TRBD1, 6 bases. There are 14 residues in the CDR3. V was clipped by 1 base and J by 2 bases, with 9 bases between them. Germline values: CDR1 SGHVS, CDR2 FQNEAQ. The CDR3 sequence: CASSLGDIAYEQYF. The CDR3 bases are TGTGCCAGCAGCTTAGGGGACATAGCCTACGAGCAGTACTTC.

The chain uses TRBV19 and TRBJ2-3; no definite D call. The germline CDR1 and CDR2 sequences are LNHDA and SQIVND (reference sequence). This CDR3 comprises 14 residues. V was pared by 3 bases and J by 2 bases, with 9 bases between. CDR3 region: CASSISEPTDTQYF. CDR3 sequence (DNA): TGTGCCAGTAGTATTTCAGAACCCACAGATACGCAGTATTTT. Supplemented by reference TRBV19 and TRBJ2-3, the full variable domain reads DGGITQSPKYLFRKEGQNVTLSCEQNLNHDAMYWYRQDPGQGLRLIYYSQIVNDFQKGDIAEGYSVSREKKESFPLTVTSAQKNPTAFYLCASSISEPTDTQYFGPGTRLTVL.

The V call is TRBV28, the J call TRBJ1-1; TRBD1 matches 10 bases. Germline V CDR1 and CDR2: MDHEN, SYDVKM. The CDR3 sequence is 14 residues long. Losses at the gene ends were 6 bases for V and 5 bases for J; bases not matched to a gene: 6. CDR3: CASSSTGGYTEAFF. CDR3 coding DNA: TGTGCCAGCAGCTCGACAGGGGGCTATACTGAAGCTTTCTTT.

The rearrangement uses TRBV6-1 and TRBJ1-2; 8 nucleotides align to TRBD1. V lost 1 base to trimming and J lost 8 bases; unmatched junction nucleotides: 6. CDR1 MNHNS and CDR2 SASEGT come from the germline V gene. The CDR3 is made up of 14 amino acids. The CDR3 DNA is TGTGCCAGCAGTGAAGTCGGCAGGGGGCACGGCTACACCTTC. It codes for CASSEVGRGHGYTF.

The J gene is TRBJ2-7, the V gene TRBV6-5; TRBD2 aligns across 11 bases. CDR1 and CDR2 from the germline V gene are MNHEY and SVGAGI. After removal of 0 bases from V and 4 bases from J, the junction contained 2 bases not matched to a gene. CDR3 size: 15 residues. The chain's CDR3 is CASSYSLAGGYEQYF. The CDR3 DNA sequence: TGTGCCAGCAGTTACTCCCTAGCGGGAGGTTACGAGCAGTACTTC.

J is TRBJ2-6 and V is TRBV19; a weak D match, TRBD2 (5 bases). There are 16 residues in the CDR3. CDR1 and CDR2 from the germline V gene are LNHDA and SQIVND (reference sequence). With 4 bases removed from V and 3 bases from J, the gap between germline ends came to 13 bases. The CDR3 loop is CASSKARGYGANVLTF. CDR3 nucleotide sequence: TGTGCCAGTAGTAAGGCTCGGGGTTATGGGGCCAACGTCCTGACTTTC. Full variable domain (remainder filled in from reference TRBV19 and TRBJ2-6): DGGITQSPKYLFRKEGQNVTLSCEQNLNHDAMYWYRQDPGQGLRLIYYSQIVNDFQKGDIAEGYSVSREKKESFPLTVTSAQKNPTAFYLCASSKARGYGANVLTFGAGSRLTVL.

This clone has a single count. V usage is TRBV27 and J usage is TRBJ1-2; no clear D gene. This CDR3 is built from 13 residues. The germline V and J ends were trimmed by 2 bases and 2 bases, with 6 bases remaining between them. The germline V gene has CDR1 MNHEY and CDR2 SMNVEV (reference sequence). DNA for the CDR3: TGTGCCAGCAGTTTACGGTGGAACTATGGCTACACCTTC. This sequence encodes CASSLRWNYGYTF.

The chain has TRBV29-1 and TRBJ2-4, with 7 positions matching TRBD1. The germline V gene encodes CDR1 SQVTM and CDR2 ANQGSEA. Germline trimming cut 4 bases from V and 0 bases from J; bases unmatched to any gene: 21. The CDR3 runs 20 residues. CDR3 loop: CSVGCGVGPPTGLAKNIQYF. The CDR3 coding sequence is TGCAGCGTTGGTTGTGGGGTTGGGCCCCCGACAGGGCTAGCCAAAAACATTCAGTACTTC.

V is TRBV25-1 and J is TRBJ2-3, with D possibly TRBD1 on 5 matching bases. Germline V CDR1 and CDR2: MGHDK, SYGVNS. Trimming took off 0 bases at V and 6 bases at J, with 13 bases between the two ends. CDR3 length: 15 residues. CDR3 DNA sequence: TGTGCCAGCAGTGAATATAGCAGGGCTGTCGATACGCAGTATTTT. Amino acids: CASSEYSRAVDTQYF.

This clone was found once. The V and J genes are TRBV6-4 and TRBJ2-3, with D perhaps matching TRBD2 (5 bases). The V gene's germline CDR1 is MRHNA and CDR2 SNTAGT. The V end was cut by 5 bases, the J end by 2 bases, with 8 bases between. This CDR3 is built from 13 residues. This CDR3 reads CASSPGNTDTQYF. CDR3 nucleotides: TGTGCCAGCAGTCCCGGGAACACAGATACGCAGTATTTT.

The chain has TRBV14 and TRBJ2-7, with D tentatively TRBD1 (5 bases). This CDR3 is 14 amino acids long. V was trimmed by 4 bases and J by 4 bases, leaving 14 bases between them. Germline-derived CDR1 and CDR2 are SGHDN and FVKESK. The CDR3 is CASSPRTRSYEQYF. In nucleotides, the CDR3 is TGTGCCAGCAGCCCCCGGACAAGAAGTTACGAGCAGTACTTC.

The chain carries TRBV10-2 and TRBJ2-7, with a weak D call TRBD1 (6 bases). Germline V lookup: CDR1 WSHSY, CDR2 SAAADI. The germline V and J ends were trimmed by 8 bases and 5 bases, with 16 bases remaining between them. This CDR3 spans 13 amino acids. This CDR3 reads CASQIDRINEQYF. In nucleotides, the CDR3 is TGCGCCAGCCAAATTGACAGGATCAACGAGCAGTACTTC.

This clone came up once. CDR3 nucleotide sequence: TGTGCCAGTAGTACCGGGAACTCTGGAAACACCATATATTTT. Protein product: CASSTGNSGNTIYF. This chain joins TRBV19 and TRBJ1-3, with D uncertain. Trimming took 4 bases from V and 0 from J, leaving 7 bases between them. CDR3 size: 14 residues. Germline CDR1 is LNHDA and CDR2 is SQIVND (reference sequence).

V and J are TRBV30 and TRBJ2-1; a weak D match, TRBD2 (6 bases). CDR1 GTSNPN and CDR2 SVGIG come from the germline V gene (reference sequence). The CDR3 spans 13 residues. With 2 bases removed from V and 3 bases from J, the gap between germline ends came to 8 bases. Written as DNA, the CDR3 is TGTGCCTGGAGTTACGGGGGCTACAATGAGCAGTTCTTC. Translating gives CAWSYGGYNEQFF.

The chain combines TRBV4-1 with TRBJ2-5, with D unresolved. CDR1 MGHRA and CDR2 YSYEKL come from the germline V gene. V was trimmed by 0 bases and J by 1 base, leaving 6 bases between them. The CDR3 covers 14 residues. CDR3 nucleotides: TGCGCCAGCAGCCAAGATCCCTCCCAAGAGACCCAGTACTTC. This gives the protein CASSQDPSQETQYF.

V is TRBV9 and J is TRBJ1-3; a possible D gene is TRBD1 (5 bases). Trimming removed 0 bases from V and 0 bases from J, with 10 bases in between. The germline CDR1 and CDR2 sequences are SGDLS and YYNGEE. This CDR3 comprises 16 residues. The CDR3 reads CASSVVPQGSGNTIYF. Written as DNA, the CDR3 is TGTGCCAGCAGCGTAGTCCCCCAGGGCTCTGGAAACACCATATATTTT.

This clone was seen a few times. The V gene is TRBV27, the J gene TRBJ2-7; D is undetermined. V lost 6 bases and J 2 bases, leaving 14 bases between the germline ends. The germline gives CDR1 MNHEY, CDR2 SMNVEV (reference sequence). The CDR3 covers 14 residues. Written as DNA, the CDR3 is TGTGCCAGCAGACCACTGAGCCCTACCTACGAGCAGTACTTC. Translation: CASRPLSPTYEQYF.